Following are 17 T cell receptor beta chains from one sample sequenced in a study of cytomegalovirus exposure and HLA in healthy donors. PCR used 60 Vbeta primers and 13 Jbeta primers. Profiled with immunoSEQ multiplex PCR; TCRdb holds only in-frame clones, not every one. The sample consists of about 240,000 clones, over 70% of them appearing once. The sample comprised PBMCs. The receptors here all came from a woman aged 60-75 years in good health and CMV-seropositive.

The chain joins TRBV5-4 to TRBJ2-5; TRBD2 matches 10 bases. J lost 5 bases, V lost 7 bases, and 11 bases had no gene match. The CDR3 runs to 15 residues. Per the germline V gene, CDR1 is SGHNT and CDR2 is YYREEE (reference sequence). The CDR3: CASEPSSGRGETQYF. DNA for the CDR3: TGTGCCAGCGAACCATCTAGCGGGAGAGGGGAGACCCAGTACTTC.

This sequence joins TRBV15 and TRBJ1-5, with D unresolved. Germline V lookup: CDR1 LNHNV, CDR2 YYDKDF (reference sequence). There are 14 residues in the CDR3. Trimming took 0 bases from V and 7 from J, leaving 10 bases between them. CDR3 sequence reads: CATSRDYAGQPQHF. CDR3 sequence (DNA): TGTGCCACCAGCAGAGATTACGCCGGGCAGCCCCAGCATTTT.

The chain joins TRBV30 to TRBJ2-5, with D unclear. Trimming pared 2 bases from V and 5 bases from J, leaving 15 bases between. CDR3 length: 14 residues. Germline loops: CDR1 GTSNPN, CDR2 SVGIG (reference sequence). The DNA for the CDR3 is TGTGCCTGGAGTCTCCCCCGTAACGGTGAGACCCAGTACTTC. This codes for CAWSLPRNGETQYF.

J is TRBJ2-7 and V is TRBV7-6; 12 bases match TRBD2. CDR3 length: 15 amino acids. V lost 3 bases to trimming and J lost 7 bases; unmatched junction nucleotides: 7. In germline, CDR1 is SGHVS, CDR2 FNYEAQ. CDR3 coding DNA: TGTGCCAGCAGCTTGGGCCCTAGCGGGGGGGGTGAGCAGTACTTC. This encodes CASSLGPSGGGEQYF.

The rearrangement links TRBV6-6 to TRBJ2-7; 9 bases are a match to TRBD2. There are 16 residues in the CDR3. Germline V lookup: CDR1 MNHNY, CDR2 SVGAGI (reference sequence). V lost 2 bases to trimming and J lost 0 bases; unmatched junction nucleotides: 5. CDR3 nucleotides: TGTGCCAGCAGTTACCCACCTAGCGGGACCTCCTACGAGCAGTACTTC. Translation gives CASSYPPSGTSYEQYF.

The V and J genes are TRBV19 and TRBJ2-2, with 9 bases fitting TRBD2. Germline-derived CDR1 and CDR2 are LNHDA and SQIVND (reference sequence). V lost 4 bases, J lost 6 bases, and 15 bases stayed unmatched. The CDR3 is 18 residues long. CDR3 amino acids: CASSSRLAGRIVAGELFF. In DNA, the CDR3 is TGTGCCAGTAGTAGTCGTCTAGCGGGACGAATTGTCGCCGGGGAGCTGTTTTTT.

In this sample, this clone turned up a few times. V usage is TRBV4-1 and J usage is TRBJ2-1; 13 bases map to TRBD2. CDR3 length: 17 residues. V gave up 5 bases and J gave up 8 bases; unmatched junction bases: 12. CDR1 and CDR2 from the germline V gene are MGHRA and YSYEKL. CDR3 protein: CASSARTSGSVYYEQFF. The CDR3 bases are TGCGCCAGCAGCGCGAGGACTAGCGGGAGCGTCTATTATGAGCAGTTCTTC.

A remark on this clone: The junction departs from the called germline gene at one end, perhaps through a read error. The chain uses TRBV7-9 and TRBJ2-3; a weak D match, TRBD2 (6 bases). The germline gives CDR1 SEHNR, CDR2 FQNEAQ (reference sequence). The CDR3 is 16 residues long. CDR3 residues: CSSSLFPLSGLDTQYF. In DNA form, the CDR3 reads TGTTCCAGCAGCTTATTCCCTCTTAGCGGTCTAGATACGCAGTATTTT.

The gene calls are TRBV5-4 and TRBJ1-2; 7 nucleotides agree with TRBD1. Germline loops: CDR1 SGHNT, CDR2 YYREEE (reference sequence). The CDR3 loop spans 17 amino acids. V lost 4 bases and J lost 1; bases outside the gene matches: 13. The CDR3 region has the DNA TGTGCCAGCAGCCCTGACAGGGATGGCTGGCTTAACTATGGCTACACCTTC. This sequence encodes CASSPDRDGWLNYGYTF.

V and J are TRBV29-1 and TRBJ1-2; D remains unclear. The ends were cut back, 6 bases at V and 4 bases at J, with 18 bases in the middle. This CDR3 is built from 14 residues. Germline V CDR1 and CDR2: SQVTM, ANQGSEA. Here the CDR3 DNA reads TGCAGCGTCCATGAAGCCGGGATTGGCTATGGCTACACCTTC. This gives the protein CSVHEAGIGYGYTF.

This clone has only one observation. The chain carries TRBV6-1 and TRBJ2-1; TRBD1 matches at 7 bases. V lost 1 base to trimming and J lost 6 bases; unmatched junction nucleotides: 3. The CDR3 contains 14 residues. Germline V CDR1 and CDR2: MNHNS, SASEGT. The CDR3 protein is CASSEGQGVNEQFF. In DNA, the CDR3 is TGTGCCAGCAGTGAAGGGCAGGGGGTCAATGAGCAGTTCTTC.

Turning to this clone: Relative to the germline gene, one junction end is altered; a read error may explain this. The chain has TRBV18 and TRBJ1-1; 8 nucleotides align to TRBD1. There are 14 residues in the CDR3. The germline CDR1 and CDR2 sequences are KGHSH and LQKENI. CDR3 in DNA: TGTGCCAGCTCTCCACAGGGGGTAGACACTGAAGCTTTCTTT. Its translation: CASSPQGVDTEAFF.

The chain combines TRBV7-9 with TRBJ2-7, with D tentatively TRBD1 (5 bases). In germline, CDR1 is SEHNR, CDR2 FQNEAQ (reference sequence). V was trimmed by 2 bases and J by 2 bases, leaving 10 bases between them. The CDR3 extends over 14 amino acids. DNA of the CDR3: TGTGCCAGCAGCTTACAGGGATCCGCCTACGAGCAGTACTTC. Its protein product is CASSLQGSAYEQYF.

The genes are TRBV25-1 and TRBJ2-3, with a weak D call TRBD2 (6 bases). The germline V gene encodes CDR1 MGHDK and CDR2 SYGVNS. V was cut by 1 base and J by 6 bases, with 11 bases left in between. This CDR3 spans 14 amino acids. The CDR3 DNA is TGTGCCAGCAGTGAATTCGGGGAGGACGATACGCAGTATTTT. It yields the protein CASSEFGEDDTQYF.

This clone came up once. This chain links TRBV7-9 with TRBJ2-7, with 15 nucleotides matching TRBD2. In germline, CDR1 is SEHNR, CDR2 FQNEAQ (reference sequence). Trimming at V came to 3 bases and at J to 3 bases, leaving 12 bases not matched to a gene. CDR3 size: 19 residues. DNA for the CDR3: TGTGCCAGCAGCTTGGGGGCCGGGACTAGCGGGAGGAGAGACTACGAGCAGTACTTC. Its protein is CASSLGAGTSGRRDYEQYF.

The chain combines TRBV27 with TRBJ2-5, with D perhaps TRBD1 (6 bases). Germline lookup yields CDR1 MNHEY and CDR2 SMNVEV (reference sequence). V was trimmed by 0 bases and J by 4 bases, leaving 12 bases between them. This CDR3 has 15 amino acids. CDR3 DNA sequence: TGTGCCAGCAGTTTATCTTGGGGGCGGAGAGAGACCCAGTACTTC. Encoded protein: CASSLSWGRRETQYF.

The rearrangement joins TRBV12-5 to TRBJ2-2; TRBD2 matches 7 bases. J gave up 9 bases and V 5 bases, and 3 bases lay outside the gene matches. This CDR3 spans 12 amino acids. Germline CDR1 is LGHNT and CDR2 is FRNRAP. The CDR3 DNA is TGTGCTAGTGGTCCGACTAGCTGGGAGCTGTTTTTT. Amino acids: CASGPTSWELFF.